The 28 T cell receptor beta chains reported below all come from one sample, sequenced in a study of type 1 regulatory T cells. TCRdb fed the reads into MiXCR, producing one record per CDR3 protein. The sample carries about 68,000 distinct CDR3 sequences, 55% to 80% recorded once. For these receptors, no antigen is known. Sequenced input: cultured T cells, either the whole culture or a sorted T cell fraction (not recorded which). Subset of the sample: Tr1-enriched cell product generated in vitro against host alloantigens. All receptors derive from a human donor in good health.

This clonotype was found a few times. This rearrangement joins TRBV7-3 to TRBJ2-1; 8 nucleotides match TRBD2. This CDR3 region has 22 residues. V dropped 2 bases and J dropped 2; count of bases not matched to a gene: 23. CDR1 and CDR2 (germline): SGHTA, FQGTGA. The CDR3 sequence is CASSLLPSPGLVQRGAYNEQFF. The DNA for the CDR3 is TGTGCCAGCAGCTTACTACCATCACCGGGACTAGTGCAGAGGGGCGCCTACAATGAGCAGTTCTTC.

The CDR3 DNA reads as TGCAGTGCTAGAGAGCCGGGACTAGCGGGAGTTACCTACAATGAGCAGTTCTTC. It specifies CSAREPGLAGVTYNEQFF. The rearrangement uses TRBV20-1 and TRBJ2-1, with 14 bases lining up with TRBD2. CDR1 and CDR2 from the germline V gene are DFQATT and SNEGSKA (reference sequence). J gave up 2 bases and V 0 bases, and 6 bases lay outside the gene matches. The CDR3 has 18 amino acids.

The J gene is TRBJ2-1, the V gene TRBV11-2; TRBD2 matches 8 bases. CDR3 size: 15 residues. In germline, CDR1 is SGHAT, CDR2 FQNNGV. Trimming took 4 bases from V and 1 from J; bases not matched to a gene: 3. This CDR3 reads CASSSGLGSYNEQFF. In DNA form, the CDR3 reads TGTGCCAGCAGCTCGGGACTAGGATCCTACAATGAGCAGTTCTTC.

This rearrangement joins TRBV10-1 to TRBJ2-5; TRBD2 matches 12 bases. This CDR3 has 15 amino acids. Losses at the gene ends were 4 bases for V and 5 bases for J; bases not matched to a gene: 5. The germline gives CDR1 WNHNN, CDR2 SYGVQD (reference sequence). CDR3 loop: CASSGLAGEGETQYF. The CDR3 nucleotides are TGCGCCAGCAGTGGACTAGCGGGAGAGGGGGAGACCCAGTACTTC.

This clonotype was counted many times. This chain links TRBV7-9 with TRBJ2-7; 7 bases align to TRBD2. Germline values: CDR1 SEHNR, CDR2 FQNEAQ (reference sequence). After removal of 0 bases from V and 5 bases from J, the junction contained 4 bases not matched to a gene. The CDR3 extends over 14 amino acids. The CDR3 DNA reads TGTGCCAGCAGCTTAGCGGGAGGGAACCACGAGCAGTACTTC. Translation gives CASSLAGGNHEQYF.

Here the CDR3 reads CASSLKPKVSEAFF. The CDR3 bases are TGTGCCAGCAGTTTAAAGCCCAAGGTCTCTGAAGCTTTCTTT. The chain combines TRBV12-3 or TRBV12-4 with TRBJ1-1; D gene uncertain. CDR3 length: 14 amino acids. V was shortened by 2 bases and J by 6 bases, with 13 bases between the two germline ends.

The chain couples TRBV29-1 to TRBJ2-1; D perhaps matches TRBD2 (5 bases). The length of the CDR3 is 14 residues. Trimming stripped 2 bases from V and 0 bases from J, with 8 bases between. CDR1 is SQVTM, CDR2 ANQGSEA, per germline. The CDR3: CSVEQRSSYNEQFF. CDR3 coding DNA: TGCAGCGTTGAACAGCGGAGCTCCTACAATGAGCAGTTCTTC.

The genes are TRBV3-1 and TRBJ1-1, with D unresolved. The CDR3 has 14 residues. V was shortened by 4 bases and J by 2 bases, with 11 bases between the two germline ends. Per the germline V gene, CDR1 is LGHDT and CDR2 is YNNKEL (reference sequence). The CDR3 region is CASSPTGPNTEAFF. For the CDR3, the DNA is TGTGCCAGCAGCCCTACTGGGCCTAACACTGAAGCTTTCTTT.

The V gene is TRBV12-3 or TRBV12-4, the J gene TRBJ2-7, with TRBD1 matching 9 bases. The CDR3 length is 13 residues. The V gene end was trimmed by 5 bases and the J gene end by 6 bases; junction bases not matched to a gene: 5. The CDR3 loop is CASSPGQGREQYF. The CDR3 DNA reads as TGTGCCAGCAGTCCGGGACAGGGTCGCGAGCAGTACTTC.

This chain uses TRBV7-2 with TRBJ1-2; maybe TRBD1 (5 bases). Trimming stripped 1 base from V and 5 bases from J, with 14 bases between. The CDR3 runs to 15 residues. Germline CDR1 reads SGHTA; CDR2 reads FQGNSA. In nucleotides, the CDR3 is TGTGCCAGCAGCTTAGACGTCGGGACGTCTTATGGCTACACCTTC. Translated: CASSLDVGTSYGYTF.

The V and J genes are TRBV24-1 and TRBJ2-1; tentatively, D is TRBD2 (7 bases). This CDR3 contains 16 residues. CDR1 KGHDR and CDR2 SFDVKD come from the germline V gene. V was trimmed by 10 bases and J by 8 bases, leaving 26 bases between them. This CDR3 is CATARSKGGGPDEQFF. The DNA of the CDR3 is TGTGCCACGGCTAGATCCAAGGGAGGGGGACCCGATGAGCAGTTCTTC.

This clonotype was seen only a few times. The V and J genes are TRBV5-1 and TRBJ2-2; D is uncertain. The CDR3 sequence is 16 residues long. From germline, CDR1 is SGHRS and CDR2 YFSETQ. V lost 2 bases and J lost 1, with 12 bases in between. CDR3: CASSFGLGLNTGELFF. CDR3 in DNA: TGCGCCAGCAGCTTTGGTTTAGGGCTGAACACCGGGGAGCTGTTTTTT.

J is TRBJ2-3 and V is TRBV20-1, with 8 bases that match TRBD2. CDR3 length: 14 residues. V shed 3 bases, J shed 3 bases, and the junction held 5 bases outside the gene matches. The germline V gene has CDR1 DFQATT and CDR2 SNEGSKA (reference sequence). CDR3 amino acids: CSARSAGVTDTQYF. The CDR3 DNA follows: TGCAGTGCTAGGTCAGCGGGAGTAACAGATACGCAGTATTTT.

The rearrangement links TRBV3-1 to TRBJ2-3; D gene uncertain. The CDR3 covers 12 residues. Germline V gene data show CDR1 as LGHDT and CDR2 as YNNKEL (reference sequence). V was trimmed by 8 bases and J by 14 bases, leaving 20 bases between them. The CDR3, as DNA: TGTGCCAGCCTCGGAAGACGGTACGCTTTGTATTTT. It encodes CASLGRRYALYF.

J is TRBJ2-3 and V is TRBV7-8; the match to TRBD2 covers 9 bases. J lost 3 bases, V lost 6 bases, and 13 bases had no gene match. Per germline, CDR1 SGHVS and CDR2 FQNEAQ. This CDR3 comprises 17 residues. Here the CDR3 reads CASRPGVSGSKTDTQYF. DNA of the CDR3: TGTGCCAGCAGACCCGGGGTTAGCGGGAGTAAGACAGATACGCAGTATTTT.

The chain joins TRBV12-3 or TRBV12-4 to TRBJ1-5; D is undetermined. The V end was cut by 5 bases, the J end by 6 bases, with 14 bases between. The CDR3 contains 14 residues. The CDR3 nucleotides are TGTGCCAGCAGTCTTAGACATCTCGGTCAGCCCCAGCATTTT. Its translation: CASSLRHLGQPQHF.

The genes are TRBV7-7 and TRBJ2-5; TRBD2 might be the D (5 bases). V was trimmed by 3 bases and J by 2 bases, leaving 10 bases between them. The CDR3 is made up of 14 amino acids. Germline CDR1 reads SSHAT; CDR2 reads FNYEAQ (reference sequence). CDR3 in amino acids: CASSFRGLQETQYF. CDR3 DNA: TGTGCCAGCAGCTTCCGCGGGTTGCAAGAGACCCAGTACTTC. The entire variable domain, with the rest obtained from reference TRBV7-7 and TRBJ2-5, is as follows: GAGVSQSPRYKVTKRGQDVTLRCDPISSHATLYWYQQALGQGPEFLTYFNYEAQPDKSGLPSDRFSAERPEGSISTLTIQRTEQRDSAMYRCASSFRGLQETQYFGPGTRLLVL.

This clonotype was counted between two and nine times. DNA for the CDR3: TGCGCCAGCAGCCTCGGACTAGCGGGGGTTACAGATACGCAGTATTTT. Translating gives CASSLGLAGVTDTQYF. The V call is TRBV5-1, the J call TRBJ2-3, with 13 bases identical to TRBD2. This CDR3 is 16 amino acids long. With V trimmed by 4 bases and J by 3 bases, 5 bases remained unmatched. CDR1 is SGHRS and CDR2 is YFSETQ in the germline V gene.

This chain links TRBV6-5 with TRBJ2-2; 9 positions match TRBD1. V lost 3 bases, J lost 6 bases, and 14 bases stayed unmatched. Germline loops: CDR1 MNHEY, CDR2 SVGAGI. The CDR3 is made up of 18 amino acids. This chain's CDR3 is CASSYSRRGQGYSGELFF. Written as DNA, the CDR3 is TGTGCCAGCAGTTATAGCAGGCGCGGACAGGGGTATTCCGGGGAGCTGTTTTTT.

This chain connects TRBV7-9 to TRBJ2-7, with a weak D call TRBD1 (6 bases). From germline, CDR1 is SEHNR and CDR2 FQNEAQ (reference sequence). The CDR3 contains 12 residues. Trimming cost V 6 bases and J 4 bases, with 10 bases left between them. CDR3 region: CASSPGAYEQYF. In DNA, the CDR3 is TGTGCCAGCAGTCCAGGGGCGTACGAGCAGTACTTC.

A remark on this clonotype: One end of the junction varies from germline; a read error may be responsible. This chain links TRBV5-1 with TRBJ1-5; TRBD1 might be the D (6 bases). The CDR3 is made up of 16 amino acids. Germline CDR1 reads SGHRS; CDR2 reads YFSETQ. The CDR3 coding sequence is TGTGCCAGCAGCTTGTTAGGTCCGGGGGCGGATCAGCCCCAGCATTTT. Its protein product is CASSLLGPGADQPQHF.

The V and J genes are TRBV12-3 or TRBV12-4 and TRBJ1-1, with D possibly TRBD1 on 5 matching bases. The CDR3 is 14 residues long. The ends were cut back, 5 bases at V and 8 bases at J, with 18 bases in the middle. The CDR3 nucleotides read TGTGCCAGCAGTGAGTGGTTGGGGGGTGCGGAAGCTTTCTTT. This codes for CASSEWLGGAEAFF.

The chain carries TRBV5-1 and TRBJ2-5, with D perhaps matching TRBD2 (5 bases). The CDR3 spans 13 residues. Trimming left V 0 bases short and J 5 bases short, with 8 bases between. Looked up from germline, CDR1 is SGHRS and CDR2 is YFSETQ. Here the CDR3 reads CASSLVGVETQYF. The CDR3 DNA reads TGCGCCAGCAGCTTGGTCGGGGTGGAGACCCAGTACTTC.

This clonotype was observed a few times. The CDR3 DNA sequence: TGTGCCAGCTCACCACCGGGACTAGCGGGAGGCAACTCCTACAATGAGCAGTTCTTC. Encoded protein: CASSPPGLAGGNSYNEQFF. The chain is built from TRBV18 and TRBJ2-1; 15 nucleotides match TRBD2. J gave up 0 bases and V 0 bases, and 3 bases lay outside the gene matches. Germline assignment: CDR1 KGHSH and CDR2 LQKENI. The CDR3 runs 19 residues.

The chain combines TRBV29-1 with TRBJ2-5; D is undetermined. The V end lost 2 bases, the J end lost 4 bases, and 5 bases lay between the germline ends. This CDR3 is built from 11 residues. Germline lookup yields CDR1 SQVTM and CDR2 ANQGSEA. The CDR3 loop is CSVELAETQYF. In nucleotides, the CDR3 is TGCAGCGTTGAATTGGCAGAGACCCAGTACTTC.

The chain links TRBV12-3 or TRBV12-4 to TRBJ2-2, with TRBD2 matching 8 bases. The ends lost 3 bases at V and 4 bases at J; junction bases unmatched: 13. The CDR3 is 18 residues long. CDR3 DNA: TGTGCCAGCAGTTTTTCGGGACTAGTGGGAGGGAGCACCGGGGAGCTGTTTTTT. Its translation: CASSFSGLVGGSTGELFF.

This clonotype was recorded at least ten times. This chain connects TRBV27 to TRBJ1-5; D is unclear. With 9 bases removed from V and 0 bases from J, the gap between germline ends came to 21 bases. The CDR3 has 17 residues. CDR1 MNHEY and CDR2 SMNVEV come from the germline V gene (reference sequence). The CDR3 DNA reads TGTGCCAGACTACCCCGGAGGAGGACCTATAGCAATCAGCCCCAGCATTTT. Translating it yields CARLPRRRTYSNQPQHF.

This clonotype appeared a few times. The rearrangement links TRBV18 to TRBJ2-5; the D is unclear. Trimming shortened V by 8 bases and J by 3 bases, and 7 bases separated the two germline ends. The length of the CDR3 is 11 residues. CDR1 and CDR2 from the germline V gene are KGHSH and LQKENI. CDR3 coding DNA: TGTGCCAGCAGTCCTGAAGAGACCCAGTACTTC. The encoded protein is CASSPEETQYF.